The clone carrying this T cell receptor (beta chain) was recorded a few times. Antigen unknown. This record belongs to a study of T cell repertoires in cytomegalovirus infection. General study points: Of the TCR beta families, the public ones yielded a cumulative frequency that identified carriers of CMV plus the relevant HLA.

TCRdb re-analysed the reads in MiXCR, keeping a single row per CDR3 protein. This table has about 400,000 distinct CDR3 sequences, about a third appearing once. The CDR3 spans 13 residues. The V end was cut by 2 bases, the J end by 8 bases, with 12 bases between. Germline-derived CDR1 and CDR2 are SGHTA and FQGNSA. This clonotype was obtained from a human donor in good health (CMV status not recorded). Some clones in this sample may be carry-over from other donors' samples. The chain carries TRBV7-2 and TRBJ1-2; D gene ambiguous. This material consisted of cultured PBMCs, taken from culture after CMV antigen stimulation. Here the CDR3 reads CASSLRGLSGYTF. The CDR3 DNA sequence: TGTGCCAGCAGCTTACGAGGGTTGAGCGGCTACACCTTC.